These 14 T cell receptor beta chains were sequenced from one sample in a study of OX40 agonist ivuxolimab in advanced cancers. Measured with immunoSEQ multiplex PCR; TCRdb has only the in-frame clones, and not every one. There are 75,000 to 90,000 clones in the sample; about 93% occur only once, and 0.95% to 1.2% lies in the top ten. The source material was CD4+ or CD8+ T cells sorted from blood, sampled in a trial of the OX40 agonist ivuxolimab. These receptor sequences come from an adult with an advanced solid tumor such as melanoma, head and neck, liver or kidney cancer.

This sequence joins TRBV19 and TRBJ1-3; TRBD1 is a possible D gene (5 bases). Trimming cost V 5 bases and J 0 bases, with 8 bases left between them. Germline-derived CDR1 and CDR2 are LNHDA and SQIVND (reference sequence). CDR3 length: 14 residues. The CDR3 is CASSPGTSGNTIYF. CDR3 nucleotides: TGTGCCAGTAGTCCCGGGACCTCTGGAAACACCATATATTTT. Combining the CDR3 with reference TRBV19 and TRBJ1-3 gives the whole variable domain DGGITQSPKYLFRKEGQNVTLSCEQNLNHDAMYWYRQDPGQGLRLIYYSQIVNDFQKGDIAEGYSVSREKKESFPLTVTSAQKNPTAFYLCASSPGTSGNTIYFGEGSWLTVV.

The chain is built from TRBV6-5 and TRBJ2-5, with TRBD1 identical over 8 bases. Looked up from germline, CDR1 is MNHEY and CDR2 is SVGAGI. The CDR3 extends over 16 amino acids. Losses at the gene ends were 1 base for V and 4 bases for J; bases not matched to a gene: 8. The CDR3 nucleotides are TGTGCCAGCAGTTACTTTGGAGCACAGGGGGGAGAGACCCAGTACTTC. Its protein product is CASSYFGAQGGETQYF.

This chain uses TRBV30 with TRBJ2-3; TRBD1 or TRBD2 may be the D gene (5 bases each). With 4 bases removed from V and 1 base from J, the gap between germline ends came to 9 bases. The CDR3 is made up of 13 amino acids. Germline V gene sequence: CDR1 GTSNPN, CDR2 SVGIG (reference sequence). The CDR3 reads CAWKRDRTDTQYF. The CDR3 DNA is TGTGCCTGGAAACGGGACCGCACAGATACGCAGTATTTT.

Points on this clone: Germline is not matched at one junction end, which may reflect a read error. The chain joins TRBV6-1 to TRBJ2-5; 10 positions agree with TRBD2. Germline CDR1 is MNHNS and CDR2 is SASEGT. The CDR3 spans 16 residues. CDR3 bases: TGTGCCAGCACTGAATTGGGTAGCGGGAGGCCTGAGACCCAGTACTTC. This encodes CASTELGSGRPETQYF.

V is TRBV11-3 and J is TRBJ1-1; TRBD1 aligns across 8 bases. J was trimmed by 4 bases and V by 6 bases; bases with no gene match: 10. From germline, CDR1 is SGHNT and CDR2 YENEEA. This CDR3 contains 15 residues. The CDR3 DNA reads TGTGCCAGCAGGGATGGGTCAGGGGGCCCCACTGAAGCTTTCTTT. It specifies CASRDGSGGPTEAFF. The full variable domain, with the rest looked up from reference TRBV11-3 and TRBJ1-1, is EAGVVQSPRYKIIEKKQPVAFWCNPISGHNTLYWYLQNLGQGPELLIRYENEEAVDDSQLPKDRFSAERLKGVDSTLKIQPAELGDSAVYLCASRDGSGGPTEAFFGQGTRLTVV.

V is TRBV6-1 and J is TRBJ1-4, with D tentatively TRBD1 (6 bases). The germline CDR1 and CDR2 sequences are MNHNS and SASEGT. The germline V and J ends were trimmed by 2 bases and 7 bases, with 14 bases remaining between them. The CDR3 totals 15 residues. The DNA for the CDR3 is TGTGCCAGCAGTGAAAACAAGGGGGTGGGTGAAAAACTGTTTTTT. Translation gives CASSENKGVGEKLFF.

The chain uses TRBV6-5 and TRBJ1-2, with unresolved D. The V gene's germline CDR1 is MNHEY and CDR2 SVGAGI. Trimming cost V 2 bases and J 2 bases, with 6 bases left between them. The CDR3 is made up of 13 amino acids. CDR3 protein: CASSYGGNYGYTF. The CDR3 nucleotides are TGTGCCAGCAGTTACGGAGGAAACTATGGCTACACCTTC.

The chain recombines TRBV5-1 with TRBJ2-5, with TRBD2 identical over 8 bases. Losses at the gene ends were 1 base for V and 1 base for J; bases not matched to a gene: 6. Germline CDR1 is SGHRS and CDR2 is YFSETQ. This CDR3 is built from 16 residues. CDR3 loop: CASSLFVAGGQETQYF. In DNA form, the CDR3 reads TGCGCCAGCAGCTTGTTCGTTGCGGGAGGCCAAGAGACCCAGTACTTC.

This chain's CDR3 is CASRVKLRATQYF. The CDR3 DNA follows: TGTGCCAGCAGAGTCAAATTGAGGGCTACGCAGTATTTT. The chain employs TRBV28 and TRBJ2-3, with D tentatively TRBD2 (5 bases). Trimming removed 6 bases from V and 8 bases from J, with 15 bases in between. Germline CDR1 and CDR2: MDHEN and SYDVKM. This CDR3 contains 13 residues.

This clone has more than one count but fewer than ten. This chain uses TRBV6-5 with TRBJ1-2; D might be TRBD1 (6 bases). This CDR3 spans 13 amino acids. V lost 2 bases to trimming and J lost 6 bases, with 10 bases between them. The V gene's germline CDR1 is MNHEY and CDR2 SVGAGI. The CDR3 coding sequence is TGTGCCAGCAGTTACCTGAACAGGGATGGCTACACCTTC. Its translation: CASSYLNRDGYTF.

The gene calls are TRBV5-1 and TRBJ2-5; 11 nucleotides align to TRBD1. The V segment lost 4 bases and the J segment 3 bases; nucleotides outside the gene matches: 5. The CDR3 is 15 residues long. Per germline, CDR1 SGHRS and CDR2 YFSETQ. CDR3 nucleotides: TGCGCCAGCAGCCGGGGGACAGGGGGAGAAGAGACCCAGTACTTC. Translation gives CASSRGTGGEETQYF.

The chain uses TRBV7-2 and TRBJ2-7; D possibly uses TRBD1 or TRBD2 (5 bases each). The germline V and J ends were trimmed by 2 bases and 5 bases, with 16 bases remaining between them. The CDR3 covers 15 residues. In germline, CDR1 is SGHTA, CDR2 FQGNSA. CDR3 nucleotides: TGTGCCAGCAGCTTATGGGGCCCGGGGCCCGACGAGCAGTACTTC. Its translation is CASSLWGPGPDEQYF. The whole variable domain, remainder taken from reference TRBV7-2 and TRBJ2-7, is GAGVSQSPSNKVTEKGKDVELRCDPISGHTALYWYRQSLGQGLEFLIYFQGNSAPDKSGLPSDRFSAERTGGSVSTLTIQRTQQEDSAVYLCASSLWGPGPDEQYFGPGTRLTVT.

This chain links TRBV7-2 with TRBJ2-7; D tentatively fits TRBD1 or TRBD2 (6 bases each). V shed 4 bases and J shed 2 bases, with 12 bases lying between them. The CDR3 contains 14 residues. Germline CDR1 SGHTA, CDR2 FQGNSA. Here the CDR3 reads CASSSEGGPYEQYF. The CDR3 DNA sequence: TGTGCCAGCAGCTCAGAGGGGGGACCCTACGAGCAGTACTTC.

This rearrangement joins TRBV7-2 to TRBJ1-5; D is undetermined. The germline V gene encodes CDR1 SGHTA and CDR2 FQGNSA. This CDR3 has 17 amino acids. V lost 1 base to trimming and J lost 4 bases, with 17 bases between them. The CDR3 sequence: CASSLVSGRWSNQPQHF. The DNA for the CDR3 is TGTGCCAGCAGCTTAGTTTCGGGGAGGTGGTCGAATCAGCCCCAGCATTTT.